This TCR beta chain was documented in a study of cytomegalovirus exposure and HLA in healthy donors. Notes on the study in general: Likely technical artifact: a cluster of highly shared sequence variants. The classifier reportedly diagnosed cytomegalovirus status with high sensitivity and specificity. Per a prior analysis, the majority of TCR beta V segments were productive roughly 90% or roughly 30% of the time. CMV antigen specificity was confirmed in vitro for a few CMV-associated chains.

Of note for this clone: No antigen is known for it.

This PCR relied on a set of 60 Vbeta primers and 13 Jbeta primers. Sequencing was performed with immunoSEQ multiplex PCR; in TCRdb, only in-frame clones are kept and a portion is missing. This sample has hundreds of thousands of clones, with 60% to 80% found just once. Trimming at V came to 4 bases and at J to 0 bases, leaving 7 bases not matched to a gene. Germline lookup yields CDR1 SGHRS and CDR2 YFSETQ. This CDR3 contains 15 residues. The V gene is TRBV5-1, the J gene TRBJ2-7, with 7 bases lining up with TRBD1. Sequenced material: PBMCs. The clonotype comes from a male donor in good health and CMV-seronegative. In DNA form, the CDR3 reads TGCGCCAGCAGCGCGACAGGGCCGCTCTCCTACGAGCAGTACTTC. It specifies CASSATGPLSYEQYF.